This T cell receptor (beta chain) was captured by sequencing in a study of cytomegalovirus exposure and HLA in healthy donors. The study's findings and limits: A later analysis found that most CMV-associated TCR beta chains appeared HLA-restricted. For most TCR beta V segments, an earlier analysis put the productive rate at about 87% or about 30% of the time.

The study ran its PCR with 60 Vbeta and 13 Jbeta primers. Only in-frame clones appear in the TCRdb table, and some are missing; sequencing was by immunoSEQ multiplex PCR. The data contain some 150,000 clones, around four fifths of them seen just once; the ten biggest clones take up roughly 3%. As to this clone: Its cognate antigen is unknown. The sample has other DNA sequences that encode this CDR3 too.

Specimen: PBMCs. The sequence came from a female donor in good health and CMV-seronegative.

CDR3 sequence reads: CASSLAGASGGEVEETQYF. The CDR3 DNA sequence: TGTGCCAGCAGCTTGGCTGGAGCTAGCGGGGGAGAAGTAGAAGAGACCCAGTACTTC. The chain carries TRBV5-6 and TRBJ2-5, with 10 bases fitting TRBD2. V gave up 0 bases and J gave up 3 bases; unmatched junction bases: 14. The CDR3 has 19 amino acids. From germline, CDR1 is SGHDT and CDR2 YYEEEE. The full variable domain, with the rest looked up from reference TRBV5-6 and TRBJ2-5, is DAGVTQSPTHLIKTRGQQVTLRCSPKSGHDTVSWYQQALGQGPQFIFQYYEEEERQRGNFPDRFSGHQFPNYSSELNVNALLLGDSALYLCASSLAGASGGEVEETQYFGPGTRLLVL.